The rows below give T cell receptor beta chains drawn from one sample of a study of T cell repertoires in cytomegalovirus infection. TCRdb reprocessed the reads with MiXCR, giving one entry per CDR3 protein. The repertoire holds 250,000 or so distinct CDR3 sequences, with roughly an eighth as singletons. Sequenced material: PBMCs. Every receptor here comes from a human donor in good health (CMV status not recorded). Some clones in this sample may be carry-over from other donors' samples. The CDR3 runs from the conserved cysteine through the conserved F or W. Fields, in order: CDR3 protein, CDR3 DNA, V gene, J gene, clone size, D gene. A D gene is named only where the DNA matches it firmly. Clone size appears in some rows only: once, few, many, or a class for an expanded clone.

CDR3aa: CASSLTGVDYGYTF
CDR3nt: TGTGCCAGCAGCTTAACCGGGGTGGACTATGGCTACACCTTC
v_gene: TRBV5-6
j_gene: TRBJ1-2
abundance: few
d_gene: -

CDR3aa: CASSLGTGTGTDTQYF
CDR3nt: TGTGCCAGCAGCTTAGGTACCGGGACAGGCACAGATACGCAGTATTTT
v_gene: TRBV7-8
j_gene: TRBJ2-3
abundance: many
d_gene: TRBD1

CDR3aa: CASSVRYESYEQYF
CDR3nt: TGTGCCAGCAGCGTACGCTACGAGTCCTACGAGCAGTACTTC
v_gene: TRBV9
j_gene: TRBJ2-7
abundance: many
d_gene: -

CDR3aa: CASSGGTLRNEQFF
CDR3nt: TGTGCCAGCAGCGGCGGGACTCTGAGGAATGAGCAGTTCTTC
v_gene: TRBV7-2
j_gene: TRBJ2-1
abundance: many
d_gene: -

CDR3aa: CASSLAGGWAYEQYF
CDR3nt: TGTGCCAGCAGCTTAGCAGGGGGTTGGGCCTACGAGCAGTACTTC
v_gene: TRBV7-2
j_gene: TRBJ2-7
abundance: many
d_gene: -

CDR3aa: CASSFQAGSETQYF
CDR3nt: TGTGCCAGCAGCTTCCAAGCGGGGTCAGAGACCCAGTACTTC
v_gene: TRBV7-2
j_gene: TRBJ2-5
abundance: many
d_gene: TRBD2

CDR3aa: CASSLEAGVYGYTF
CDR3nt: TGTGCCAGCAGCTTAGAGGCAGGAGTCTATGGCTACACCTTC
v_gene: TRBV7-2
j_gene: TRBJ1-2
abundance: many
d_gene: -

CDR3aa: CASSLGTVNDYGYTF
CDR3nt: TGCGCCAGCAGCTTGGGGACAGTTAACGACTATGGCTACACCTTC
v_gene: TRBV5-1
j_gene: TRBJ1-2
abundance: -
d_gene: -

CDR3aa: CASSERTGGFGYTF
CDR3nt: TGTGCCAGCAGTGAACGGACAGGGGGTTTTGGCTACACCTTC
v_gene: TRBV2
j_gene: TRBJ1-2
abundance: many
d_gene: TRBD1

CDR3aa: CASSLTPGLAGPTDTQYF
CDR3nt: TGTGCCAGCAGCTTGACCCCGGGACTAGCGGGTCCCACAGATACGCAGTATTTT
v_gene: TRBV7-2
j_gene: TRBJ2-3
abundance: many
d_gene: TRBD2

CDR3aa: CASSPSTRGGYTF
CDR3nt: TGTGCCAGCAGCCCCTCGACTCGGGGTGGCTACACCTTC
v_gene: TRBV6-1
j_gene: TRBJ1-2
abundance: -
d_gene: -

CDR3aa: CASSLETGAYGYTF
CDR3nt: TGCGCCAGTAGTCTTGAGACCGGGGCCTATGGCTACACCTTC
v_gene: TRBV19
j_gene: TRBJ1-2
abundance: few
d_gene: -

CDR3aa: CASSLTQLRYEQFF
CDR3nt: TGTGCCAGCAGCTTAACGCAACTTCGGTATGAGCAGTTCTTC
v_gene: TRBV7-2
j_gene: TRBJ2-1
abundance: many
d_gene: -

CDR3aa: CASSYGRAAKNIQYF
CDR3nt: TGTGCCAGCAGTTACGGACGGGCTGCCAAAAACATTCAGTACTTC
v_gene: TRBV6-5
j_gene: TRBJ2-4
abundance: -
d_gene: -

CDR3aa: CSARSWDISLGNEQFF
CDR3nt: TGCAGTGCTAGAAGCTGGGACATATCTCTGGGCAATGAGCAGTTCTTC
v_gene: TRBV20-1
j_gene: TRBJ2-1
abundance: -
d_gene: -

CDR3aa: CASRGKQEYYGYTF
CDR3nt: TGTGCCAGCAGGGGCAAACAGGAATACTATGGCTACACCTTC
v_gene: TRBV28
j_gene: TRBJ1-2
abundance: many
d_gene: -

CDR3aa: CSARGTSDNYGYTF
CDR3nt: TGCAGTGCTAGAGGGACATCGGACAACTATGGCTACACCTTC
v_gene: TRBV20-1
j_gene: TRBJ1-2
abundance: few
d_gene: -

CDR3aa: CASSYSGTGTQNIQYF
CDR3nt: TGTGCCAGCAGCTACTCCGGGACAGGGACCCAAAACATTCAGTACTTC
v_gene: TRBV7-2
j_gene: TRBJ2-4
abundance: many
d_gene: TRBD1

CDR3aa: CASSLLHSGNTIYF
CDR3nt: TGTGCCAGCAGCTTACTGCACTCTGGAAACACCATATATTTT
v_gene: TRBV7-2
j_gene: TRBJ1-3
abundance: many
d_gene: -

CDR3aa: CASSLDDAGLADTQYF
CDR3nt: TGTGCCAGCAGCTTAGATGACGCGGGGTTGGCAGATACGCAGTATTTT
v_gene: TRBV7-2
j_gene: TRBJ2-3
abundance: many
d_gene: -

CDR3aa: CASSLEEEKLFF
CDR3nt: TGTGCCAGCAGCTTAGAGGAAGAAAAACTGTTTTTT
v_gene: TRBV7-9
j_gene: TRBJ1-4
abundance: many
d_gene: -

CDR3aa: CASSLDSTMNTEAFF
CDR3nt: TGCGCCAGCAGCCTCGACTCAACAATGAACACTGAAGCTTTCTTT
v_gene: TRBV5-1
j_gene: TRBJ1-1
abundance: -
d_gene: -

CDR3aa: CSASAQKETQYF
CDR3nt: TGCAGTGCTAGTGCTCAGAAGGAGACCCAGTACTTC
v_gene: TRBV20-1
j_gene: TRBJ2-5
abundance: few
d_gene: -

CDR3aa: CASSPFSLTGVRSPLHF
CDR3nt: TGTGCCAGCAGTCCCTTCTCACTTACAGGGGTTCGGTCACCCCTCCACTTT
v_gene: TRBV7-3
j_gene: TRBJ1-6
abundance: many
d_gene: TRBD1

CDR3aa: CASSSTSGGSSYEQYF
CDR3nt: TGTGCCAGCAGCTCCACTAGCGGGGGGAGCTCCTACGAGCAGTACTTC
v_gene: TRBV7-4
j_gene: TRBJ2-7
abundance: many
d_gene: TRBD2

CDR3aa: CASSLQGTSGEETQYF
CDR3nt: TGTGCCAGCAGCCTACAGGGGACTAGCGGTGAAGAGACCCAGTACTTC
v_gene: TRBV5-6
j_gene: TRBJ2-5
abundance: -
d_gene: TRBD2

CDR3aa: CASSPPAGRADTQYF
CDR3nt: TGTGCCAGCAGCCCCCCGGCAGGGAGGGCAGATACGCAGTATTTT
v_gene: TRBV7-2
j_gene: TRBJ2-3
abundance: many
d_gene: TRBD2

CDR3aa: CASSVDSGAQETQYF
CDR3nt: TGTGCCAGCAGCGTAGATAGCGGGGCCCAAGAGACCCAGTACTTC
v_gene: TRBV9
j_gene: TRBJ2-5
abundance: -
d_gene: TRBD2

CDR3aa: CASSAGTGGLFGANVLTF
CDR3nt: TGTGCCAGCAGTGCCGGGACAGGGGGCTTGTTCGGGGCCAACGTCCTGACTTTC
v_gene: TRBV28
j_gene: TRBJ2-6
abundance: many
d_gene: TRBD1

CDR3aa: CASSFPVAGGADTQYF
CDR3nt: TGTGCCAGCAGTTTCCCCGTAGCGGGAGGCGCAGATACGCAGTATTTT
v_gene: TRBV28
j_gene: TRBJ2-3
abundance: few
d_gene: TRBD2

CDR3aa: CASSLAVDRAADTQYF
CDR3nt: TGCGCCAGCAGCTTGGCCGTAGACAGGGCTGCAGATACGCAGTATTTT
v_gene: TRBV5-1
j_gene: TRBJ2-3
abundance: -
d_gene: TRBD1

CDR3aa: CASSFGQGGADTQYF
CDR3nt: TGTGCCAGCAGCTTTGGACAGGGTGGCGCAGATACGCAGTATTTT
v_gene: TRBV5-4
j_gene: TRBJ2-3
abundance: many
d_gene: TRBD1

CDR3aa: CASSRGLAENTGELFF
CDR3nt: TGTGCCAGCAGTCGGGGACTTGCGGAAAACACCGGGGAGCTGTTTTTT
v_gene: TRBV6-5
j_gene: TRBJ2-2
abundance: -
d_gene: -

CDR3aa: CSAPGQGMSDTQYF
CDR3nt: TGCAGTGCGCCGGGACAGGGAATGTCAGATACGCAGTATTTT
v_gene: TRBV20-1
j_gene: TRBJ2-3
abundance: -
d_gene: TRBD1

CDR3aa: CASSMGQGPGGNQPQHF
CDR3nt: TGTGCCAGTAGTATGGGGCAGGGGCCGGGAGGCAATCAGCCCCAGCATTTT
v_gene: TRBV19
j_gene: TRBJ1-5
abundance: few
d_gene: -

CDR3aa: CASSPPGNIQYF
CDR3nt: TGTGCCAGCAGTCCCCCGGGGAACATTCAGTACTTC
v_gene: TRBV12-3/TRBV12-4
j_gene: TRBJ2-4
abundance: -
d_gene: -

CDR3aa: CASSLDRAREEQYF
CDR3nt: TGTGCCAGCAGTTTAGACCGGGCCAGGGAGGAGCAGTACTTC
v_gene: TRBV7-2
j_gene: TRBJ2-7
abundance: many
d_gene: -

CDR3aa: CAISESYWQGRMNTEAFF
CDR3nt: TGTGCCATCAGTGAGTCGTATTGGCAGGGGAGGATGAACACTGAAGCTTTCTTT
v_gene: TRBV10-3
j_gene: TRBJ1-1
abundance: few
d_gene: -

CDR3aa: CSAREWRDYGYTF
CDR3nt: TGCAGTGCTAGAGAGTGGAGGGACTATGGCTACACCTTC
v_gene: TRBV20-1
j_gene: TRBJ1-2
abundance: once
d_gene: -

CDR3aa: CASRRTASTDTQYF
CDR3nt: TGTGCCAGCAGGAGGACGGCAAGCACAGATACGCAGTATTTT
v_gene: TRBV7-2
j_gene: TRBJ2-3
abundance: many
d_gene: -

CDR3aa: CASTGTGLFNEKLFF
CDR3nt: TGTGCCAGTACGGGCACAGGGCTTTTTAATGAAAAACTGTTTTTT
v_gene: TRBV19
j_gene: TRBJ1-4
abundance: -
d_gene: -

CDR3aa: CASSYPNPAPSNQPQHF
CDR3nt: TGTGCCAGCAGTTACCCCAACCCTGCACCTAGCAATCAGCCCCAGCATTTT
v_gene: TRBV6-2/TRBV6-3
j_gene: TRBJ1-5
abundance: many
d_gene: -

CDR3aa: CSVLVAGGLSTDTQYF
CDR3nt: TGCAGCGTTCTAGTAGCGGGGGGCCTGAGCACAGATACGCAGTATTTT
v_gene: TRBV29-1
j_gene: TRBJ2-3
abundance: -
d_gene: TRBD2

CDR3aa: CSVGVGGSTEAFF
CDR3nt: TGCAGCGTTGGAGTGGGAGGATCCACTGAAGCTTTCTTT
v_gene: TRBV29-1
j_gene: TRBJ1-1
abundance: -
d_gene: -

CDR3aa: CSVEDLPGRNEQYF
CDR3nt: TGCAGCGTTGAAGATCTCCCAGGGAGAAACGAGCAGTACTTC
v_gene: TRBV29-1
j_gene: TRBJ2-7
abundance: -
d_gene: -

CDR3aa: CASSFWGVSGSNEQFF
CDR3nt: TGTGCCAGCAGCTTCTGGGGTGTTAGCGGGAGCAATGAGCAGTTCTTC
v_gene: TRBV7-3
j_gene: TRBJ2-1
abundance: few
d_gene: TRBD2

CDR3aa: CASSQRRGPGTPPRNEQFF
CDR3nt: TGTGCCAGCAGCCAGCGCAGGGGGCCGGGGACACCTCCCCGCAATGAGCAGTTCTTC
v_gene: TRBV12-3/TRBV12-4
j_gene: TRBJ2-1
abundance: many
d_gene: TRBD1

CDR3aa: CASSFESYEQYF
CDR3nt: TGTGCCAGCAGTTTTGAGAGCTACGAGCAGTACTTC
v_gene: TRBV12-3/TRBV12-4
j_gene: TRBJ2-7
abundance: few
d_gene: -

CDR3aa: CASSGGPLYEQYF
CDR3nt: TGTGCCAGCAGCGGCGGACCTCTTTACGAGCAGTACTTC
v_gene: TRBV7-2
j_gene: TRBJ2-7
abundance: few
d_gene: -

CDR3aa: CASSSSGRRVGETQYF
CDR3nt: TGTGCCAGCAGCTCATCAGGGCGAAGGGTGGGAGAGACCCAGTACTTC
v_gene: TRBV7-2
j_gene: TRBJ2-5
abundance: many
d_gene: -

CDR3aa: CATSRAASSGANVLTF
CDR3nt: TGTGCCACCAGCAGGGCGGCCAGCTCTGGGGCCAACGTCCTGACTTTC
v_gene: TRBV15
j_gene: TRBJ2-6
abundance: -
d_gene: -

CDR3aa: CASSDLTGNEQFF
CDR3nt: TGTGCCAGCAGTGACCTCACAGGGAATGAGCAGTTCTTC
v_gene: TRBV6-4
j_gene: TRBJ2-1
abundance: many
d_gene: -

CDR3aa: CASLGAGKGSYEQYF
CDR3nt: TGTGCCAGCTTGGGGGCAGGGAAAGGCTCCTACGAGCAGTACTTC
v_gene: TRBV2
j_gene: TRBJ2-7
abundance: few
d_gene: -